Described below is a single T cell receptor (beta chain) sequence and its context. There is no known antigen for this receptor. There are no base qualities to consult, and no much larger clone falls within one base. The CDR3, cysteine through phenylalanine, is 15 amino acids long. Only CDR3 DNA remains: 45 bases, in frame from the first base. Cut back by 4 bases and 6 bases, the V and J ends lie 15 bases apart. For CDR1 and CDR2, the germline V gene (reference sequence) lists SSHAT and FNYEAQ. The sample belongs to a study of cytomegalovirus exposure and HLA in healthy donors (dated by TCRdb to 2015 to 2018). About the investigation overall: An earlier analysis of approximately 640 of the donors reported 250 to 350 Gb of sequence data and 117 million unique TCR beta sequences from 150 million to 200 million T cells. An early release that covered several hundred HLA-typed donors contained about 300 gigabases of sequencing data and 80 million or so unique TCR sequences. Of the approximately 400 genotyped donors, over 65% fell in the genetic ancestry cluster associated with self-reported Caucasian donors. The aim of the study was to test whether cataloging public T cell receptors could identify signatures of past pathogen exposure. The study used immunosequencing to profile the T cell repertoires of under 700 subjects and linked those repertoires to cytomegalovirus serostatus. Besides the first cohort of about 730 subjects, a separate validation cohort made up of around 120 different subjects was used. To predict cytomegalovirus infection status, the study combined high-throughput TCR immunosequencing, statistical association of individual TCRs with disease status, and machine learning. To study patterns of TCR occurrence, a later analysis re-analyzed previously published TCR beta repertoires from 600 to 750 donors and added high-resolution HLA genotyping. Rather than drawing on any new phenotypic data, the later analysis identified candidate immune exposures from TCR beta sequences and the way those sequences occurred across donors. An earlier analysis of around 580 of the donors used high-throughput TCR beta sequencing to judge whether each TCR beta V gene segment behaved as functional or pseudogenic. Donor age, sex, ethnicity and CMV serostatus were collected together with the repertoire data. A later genetic analysis used genome-wide SNP genotypes for about 65% of the 666 donors, treating that subset as a discovery cohort. All discovery cohort repertoires had been generated using a single sequencing platform. Both class I and class II loci were covered by HLA typing, at four-digit resolution. The number of donors typed differed by locus, with 629-630 for A, B, C, DRB1 and DQB1, around 500 for DQA1, under 610 for DPA1, and approximately 470 for DPB1. Roughly five DR-DQ haplotypes were treated as single units for association and clustering because of strong linkage in the cohort. Across around 400 genotyped donors of the cohort, an average of roughly 230,000 unique TCR beta nucleotide sequences per donor were sequenced, and around 19% of those sequences were non-productive.

The library came from the immunoSEQ multiplex PCR assay. For the multiplex PCR, a mixture combining 60 forward primers for TCR Vbeta segments and 13 reverse primers for TCR Jbeta segments was used. The CDR3 region of rearranged TCR beta genes was amplified from genomic DNA with a multiplex PCR assay. Amplified TCR beta libraries were sequenced as 87-base-pair reads on the Illumina HiSeq System. From the authors' description of their analysis: A later analysis tallied some 79 million unique TCR beta chains across the 666 repertoires, and 10 million to 11 million of those chains were shared by two or more donors. A nearest-neighbor algorithm error-corrected the raw reads and collapsed the reads into unique sequences, merging closely related sequences to remove PCR and sequencing errors. CDR3 sequences were aligned to IMGT reference sequences to assign V, D and J gene segments. Each retained sequence needed at least a six-nucleotide match to both a V gene segment and a J gene segment. A rearrangement counted as productive if the CDR3 had no stop codons and remained in frame with V and J, and every other rearrangement counted as non-productive. Following IMGT convention, CDR3 was defined as the stretch from the second conserved V-encoded cysteine up to the conserved J-encoded phenylalanine. The earlier analysis of some 540 of the donors excluded any sequence lacking an unambiguous match to a single V gene segment. An earlier analysis of 500 to 600 of the donors classified V segments as functional when productive rearrangements were above 56.7% and as segregating when the standard deviation between donors was above 5%. To diagnose cytomegalovirus status from the catalog of TCR beta chain sequences, a statistical classification framework was built. A later analysis assigned V and J genes by comparing TCR nucleotide sequences with IMGT/GENE-DB human TR gene sequences. The TCRdist pipeline was used in a later analysis to assign CDR3 sequences and most-parsimonious VDJ recombination scenarios. In a later analysis, each TCR beta chain was defined by its CDR3 amino acid sequence together with its V-gene family, and reads without a unique V-gene family were excluded. To address suspected cross-contamination and a sequencing artifact, a later analysis removed 592 highly shared, low-generation-probability nucleotide sequences. A later analysis calculated a clonal expansion index for each public chain from normalized within-repertoire ranks of inferred template counts. Generation probabilities in a later analysis came from a VDJ recombination model fitted to out-of-frame rearrangements, and those results were checked against IGoR. In a later analysis, TCR-TCR, TCR-HLA and TCR-CMV co-occurrence was scored with hypergeometric tests, and a repertoire-size bias correction was applied to TCR pairs. To estimate false discovery rates, a later analysis permuted the HLA or CMV assignments 20 times. In a later analysis, co-occurring TCRs were grouped using DBSCAN, and TCRdist sequence similarity was added for clustering within HLA-allele-positive subsets. For co-occurrence clustering, repertoires with fewer than 30,000 or more than 120,000 public chains were excluded, along with roughly five repertoires with anomalous nucleotide sharing. TCRdb obtained this table from immuneACCESS and retained in-frame rearrangements with V and J assigned. These tables miss some clones; where compared with another copy, unresolved V genes account for less than half of the shortfall, and the remainder is unexplained. For V, J and clone size, that table is used; D and trimming come from the DNA. The sample has around 160,000 clones on record, roughly 79% of them singletons. The biggest ten clones account for roughly 6.7% of the sample.

Results the study describes overall, beyond this receptor: An earlier analysis of 587 of the donors showed that most TCR beta V segments appeared in productive rearrangements either about 87% or about 30% of the time, which broadly matched IMGT annotations. For the cohort, immune exposure information was limited to CMV serostatus. In a later analysis, 15,000 to 20,000 TCR beta sequences were associated with specific HLA alleles at a false discovery rate of 0.05. Compared with equally common non-associated chains, HLA-associated TCR beta chains in a later analysis were more clonally expanded and had lower generation probabilities. Three of the identified cytomegalovirus-associated TCR beta chains were confirmed in vitro to be specific for cytomegalovirus antigens. Presence/absence analyses assumed roughly uniform sequencing depth across donors, an assumption that may not hold. Because counts were too low, roughly 18 rarely observed V segments, including chromosome 9 orphons, were left out of the earlier analysis of 587 of the donors. Linkage disequilibrium might explain the correlated functional status among segregating V segments, but an unknown experimental factor could not be excluded. This cohort had only TCR beta chains sequenced, and the lack of alpha or paired-chain data limited which features could be detected. A later genetic analysis reported fewer N-insertions in productive TCRs among donors in an Asian-associated ancestry cluster than the approximately 700-donor mean. Assigning TCR associations to individual alleles was difficult when HLA alleles, especially DR and DQ, strongly co-occurred. In the study, some 180 TCR beta chains were listed as associated with cytomegalovirus. A further reported finding was that TCR beta sequences accurately predicted the HLA-A and HLA-B alleles for most subjects in the first cohort. The sequencing pipeline was judged likely to have produced a cluster of highly shared sequence variants as a technical artifact. Some IMGT-functional V segments, including TRBV6-2 and TRBV6-3, could not be distinguished by the 87-base-pair reads and were therefore excluded. According to the authors, the approach could potentially be generalized to other disease states and immunological phenotypes. Across donors, most TCR sequences were observed very rarely, whereas some public TCRs were present in many individuals. Several of the top co-occurrence clusters appeared to be linked to parvovirus B19, influenza, CMV and Epstein-Barr virus, according to a later analysis. A later genetic analysis associated a missense DCLRE1C variant with V-gene and J-gene trimming of TCR beta chains, and an independent cohort replicated the association. Cytomegalovirus status was reported to be diagnosed by the classifier with high specificity and sensitivity in both the original and validation cohorts. Because HLA typing was unavailable for some donors at each locus, only the typed subset was used in association tests. A later analysis found that TCR association rates varied across HLA loci, with DRB1 alleles showing the most associated TCRs and HLA-C alleles the fewest. In a later analysis, most CMV-associated TCR beta chains were found to appear HLA-restricted, with HLA associations seemingly driven largely by CMV exposure.

In total, approximately 690 healthy bone marrow donors made up the cohort. Cohort members were all nominally healthy when sampled, although unrecorded immune exposures were likely present. The donor was CMV seropositive and belonged to the group of 250 to 300 seropositive cohort members. A peripheral blood sample was provided by each donor, and peripheral blood mononuclear cells were used for TCR beta sequencing. The Qiagen DNeasy Blood Extraction Kit was used to extract genomic DNA from the blood cell samples. The rearrangement joined TRBV7-7 to TRBJ2-2; tentative D gene TRBD2, with 6 bases matching. This clonotype was obtained from a woman in her thirties or forties in good health and CMV-seropositive. Sequencing was performed on PBMCs. The CDR3 loop reads CASSSGTLGSGELFF. Here is the DNA: TGTGCCAGCAGCTCCGGGACTCTTGGGTCCGGGGAGCTGTTTTTT.